This is a list of T cell receptor beta chains from one sample in a study of cytomegalovirus exposure and HLA in healthy donors. The data were produced by immunoSEQ multiplex PCR, yet TCRdb's version contains in-frame clones alone and is incomplete. The sample lists about 87,000 clones, approximately 74% seen once, with 20% to 25% in the top ten. The sample was PBMCs. These receptors were collected from a man aged 25-45 years in good health and CMV-seropositive. Each CDR3 is given with its conserved first and last residue. Each record gives: J gene, V gene, clone size, D gene, CDR3 protein, CDR3 DNA. The D gene is left open where the match is weak. Some rows mark clone size as missing; the rest say once, few, many or name a class of expanded clone.

j_gene: TRBJ2-5; v_gene: TRBV19; abundance: NA; d_gene: NA; CDR3aa: CASSPGEIETQYF; CDR3nt: TGTGCCAGTAGCCCAGGGGAGATAGAGACCCAGTACTTC
j_gene: TRBJ1-1; v_gene: TRBV7-9; abundance: once; d_gene: NA; CDR3aa: CASSLIRGLLSLGEAFF; CDR3nt: TGTGCCAGCAGCTTAATCCGAGGGCTATTGAGTTTGGGGGAAGCTTTCTTT
j_gene: TRBJ1-5; v_gene: TRBV6-1; abundance: NA; d_gene: TRBD1; CDR3aa: CASSGGDRLYNQPQHF; CDR3nt: TGTGCCAGCAGTGGGGGGGACAGGCTCTATAATCAGCCCCAGCATTTT
j_gene: TRBJ1-1; v_gene: TRBV7-8; abundance: NA; d_gene: NA; CDR3aa: CASSFGRGGTEAFF; CDR3nt: TGTGCCAGCAGCTTTGGCAGGGGCGGCACTGAAGCTTTCTTT
j_gene: TRBJ2-7; v_gene: TRBV9; abundance: NA; d_gene: TRBD2; CDR3aa: CASSVSGGPLYEQYF; CDR3nt: TGTGCCAGCAGCGTCTCGGGGGGGCCCCTCTACGAGCAGTACTTC
j_gene: TRBJ2-7; v_gene: TRBV7-2; abundance: NA; d_gene: TRBD2; CDR3aa: CASSFDGLAVYEQYF; CDR3nt: TGTGCCAGCAGCTTCGACGGACTAGCGGTCTACGAGCAGTACTTC
j_gene: TRBJ1-2; v_gene: TRBV5-1; abundance: NA; d_gene: NA; CDR3aa: CASSLAANYGYTF; CDR3nt: TGCGCCAGCAGCTTGGCCGCTAACTATGGCTACACCTTC
j_gene: TRBJ2-5; v_gene: TRBV5-4; abundance: NA; d_gene: TRBD2; CDR3aa: CASTSSGAWETQYF; CDR3nt: TGTGCCAGCACTTCTAGCGGGGCCTGGGAGACCCAGTACTTC
j_gene: TRBJ1-1; v_gene: TRBV30; abundance: NA; d_gene: NA; CDR3aa: CAWSVEGSNTEAFF; CDR3nt: TGTGCCTGGAGTGTAGAGGGCTCGAACACTGAAGCTTTCTTT
j_gene: TRBJ2-3; v_gene: TRBV30; abundance: NA; d_gene: NA; CDR3aa: CAWNISPDTQYF; CDR3nt: TGTGCCTGGAACATATCCCCAGATACGCAGTATTTT
j_gene: TRBJ2-7; v_gene: TRBV4-2; abundance: NA; d_gene: NA; CDR3aa: CASSPGSRRSEQYF; CDR3nt: TGTGCCAGCAGCCCCGGGAGTCGGAGAAGCGAGCAGTACTTC
j_gene: TRBJ2-5; v_gene: TRBV5-4; abundance: NA; d_gene: NA; CDR3aa: CASSLGQRETQYF; CDR3nt: TGTGCCAGCAGCTTGGGTCAGCGGGAGACCCAGTACTTC
j_gene: TRBJ1-1; v_gene: TRBV15; abundance: NA; d_gene: NA; CDR3aa: CATSSRGSQAFF; CDR3nt: TGTGCCACCAGCAGCAGGGGAAGTCAAGCTTTCTTT